One sample yielded the 15 T cell receptor beta chains listed below, sequenced in a study of vaccination and CD4 T cells after COVID-19. This sample's treatment: approximately 11-day PBMC culture with coronavirus spike peptide pools or control peptides (ViraFEST assay). The antigens these receptors bind are not known. Sequencing of the DNA from cultured CD4+ T cells was carried out with the Oncomine TCR Beta short-read assay. TCRdb ran MiXCR on the PCR reads and lists one entry per CDR3 protein. The table records some 10,000 distinct CDR3 sequences, 45% of them present only once. Material: CD4+ T cells from blood, cultured in vitro. These receptors were collected from a human donor who had recovered from COVID-19.

This clonotype was seen only a few times. This chain uses TRBV7-2 with TRBJ1-1, with D perhaps matching TRBD1 (5 bases). The CDR3 runs to 12 residues. Germline V CDR1 and CDR2: SGHTA, FQGNSA. The V and J ends lost 2 bases and 7 bases respectively, with 8 bases between them. The CDR3 DNA is TGTGCCAGCAGCTTACGGGGCAGTGAAGCTTTCTTT. Translation: CASSLRGSEAFF.

The sample holds a few counts of this clonotype. The chain combines TRBV20-1 with TRBJ1-1; 7 bases line up with TRBD1. Germline V lookup: CDR1 DFQATT, CDR2 SNEGSKA (reference sequence). V trimming: 5 bases; J trimming: 5 bases; junction bases outside the gene matches: 8. The CDR3 spans 13 residues. The CDR3 DNA reads TGCAGTGCTCTAGTCCAGGGGGGGACTGAAGCTTTCTTT. Its translation: CSALVQGGTEAFF.

On this clonotype itself: One junction end disagrees with the germline gene, perhaps due to a read error. The chain links TRBV6-1 to TRBJ1-1; D is ambiguous. Per the germline V gene, CDR1 is MNHNS and CDR2 is SASEGT. CDR3 length: 11 residues. The CDR3 reads CASCENTEAFF. CDR3 bases: TGTGCCAGCTGTGAGAACACTGAAGCTTTCTTT.

This clonotype has more than one count but fewer than ten. The V call is TRBV11-2, the J call TRBJ2-3, with a possible D match to TRBD1 (5 bases). Germline V lookup: CDR1 SGHAT, CDR2 FQNNGV. V lost 1 base and J 2 bases, leaving 10 bases between the germline ends. The CDR3 is 15 residues long. CDR3 nucleotide sequence: TGTGCCAGCAGCTTAGGGAACAGGCCCACAGATACGCAGTATTTT. Protein sequence: CASSLGNRPTDTQYF.

The V and J genes are TRBV2 and TRBJ2-7; D may be TRBD2 (5 bases). The germline CDR1 and CDR2 sequences are SNHLY and FYNNEI. The CDR3 totals 14 residues. The V gene lost 3 bases and the J gene lost 3 bases, with 12 bases spanning the gap. The CDR3 spells CASSDQSGNYEQYF. DNA for the CDR3: TGTGCCAGCAGTGATCAATCCGGGAACTACGAGCAGTACTTC. The full variable domain, rest sourced from reference TRBV2 and TRBJ2-7, is EPEVTQTPSHQVTQMGQEVILRCVPISNHLYFYWYRQILGQKVEFLVSFYNNEISEKSEIFDDQFSVERPDGSNFTLKIRSTKLEDSAMYFCASSDQSGNYEQYFGPGTRLTVT.

The chain has TRBV10-3 and TRBJ1-5, with TRBD1 as a possible D gene (5 bases). The CDR3 sequence is 14 residues long. Trimming pared 0 bases from V and 7 bases from J, leaving 10 bases between. Germline CDR1 is ENHRY and CDR2 is SYGVKD. The CDR3 reads CAISESSGQQPQHF. The CDR3 DNA reads as TGTGCCATCAGTGAGTCGTCAGGACAACAGCCCCAGCATTTT.

This clonotype was counted between two and nine times. V gene TRBV27 combines with J gene TRBJ1-2; D may be TRBD1 (5 bases). Trimming cost V 6 bases and J 2 bases, with 10 bases left between them. Germline CDR1 reads MNHEY; CDR2 reads SMNVEV (reference sequence). This CDR3 contains 13 residues. This CDR3 is CASSLQGNYGYTF. The CDR3 DNA is TGTGCCAGCAGCCTTCAGGGAAACTATGGCTACACCTTC.

The rearrangement uses TRBV20-1 and TRBJ2-7; no firm D call. The CDR3 loop spans 17 amino acids. Trimming removed 0 bases from V and 0 bases from J, with 18 bases in between. The V gene's germline CDR1 is DFQATT and CDR2 SNEGSKA (reference sequence). The CDR3: CSARDRSRHWGSYEQYF. Here the CDR3 DNA reads TGCAGTGCTAGAGATAGGTCCAGACATTGGGGCTCCTACGAGCAGTACTTC.

This clonotype has just a few counts. V is TRBV20-1 and J is TRBJ2-5; TRBD2 matches at 9 bases. This CDR3 is built from 14 residues. Germline CDR1 and CDR2: DFQATT and SNEGSKA (reference sequence). V lost 4 bases, J lost 5 bases, and 8 bases stayed unmatched. The CDR3 here is CSANRGGASETQYF. The CDR3 coding sequence is TGCAGTGCTAACCGCGGGGGGGCCTCGGAGACCCAGTACTTC.

This chain joins TRBV19 and TRBJ1-5; D may be TRBD1 (6 bases). With 4 bases removed from V and 7 bases from J, the gap between germline ends came to 11 bases. Germline assignment: CDR1 LNHDA and CDR2 SQIVND (reference sequence). CDR3 length: 13 amino acids. The CDR3 nucleotides are TGTGCCAGTAGTAAGGCGGGGGGCCAGCCCCAGCATTTT. Its translation: CASSKAGGQPQHF.

The V and J genes are TRBV20-1 and TRBJ2-5; D perhaps matches TRBD1 (5 bases). The V gene lost 3 bases and the J gene lost 2 bases, with 16 bases spanning the gap. This CDR3 has 15 amino acids. Germline assignment: CDR1 DFQATT and CDR2 SNEGSKA (reference sequence). This CDR3 is CSASVTSAGQETQYF. Here the CDR3 DNA reads TGCAGTGCTAGTGTGACCAGCGCAGGGCAAGAGACCCAGTACTTC.

In its sample, this clonotype was seen a few times. V usage is TRBV27 and J usage is TRBJ1-1; no clear D gene. The CDR3 loop spans 13 amino acids. Germline CDR1 is MNHEY and CDR2 is SMNVEV (reference sequence). V dropped 6 bases and J dropped 0 bases, with 8 bases sitting between them. The CDR3 is CASRTVLNTEAFF. The DNA for the CDR3 is TGTGCCAGCAGAACAGTCTTGAACACTGAAGCTTTCTTT.

The genes are TRBV19 and TRBJ2-7; the D gene could be TRBD1 or TRBD2 (5 bases each). The CDR3 has 13 amino acids. Trimming cost V 6 bases and J 0 bases, with 9 bases left between them. In germline, CDR1 is LNHDA, CDR2 SQIVND (reference sequence). CDR3 in amino acids: CASSPGTSYEQYF. The DNA for the CDR3 is TGTGCCAGTAGCCCCGGGACCTCCTACGAGCAGTACTTC.

The gene calls are TRBV7-2 and TRBJ2-3; D gene uncertain. Trimming cost V 5 bases and J 2 bases, with 20 bases left between them. CDR3 size: 17 residues. Germline assignment: CDR1 SGHTA and CDR2 FQGNSA. The CDR3 DNA follows: TGTGCCAGCAGCCTAAAGTCTTCCCGGTGGTTCACAGATACGCAGTATTTT. Protein sequence: CASSLKSSRWFTDTQYF.

The CDR3, as DNA: TGTGCCAGCAGCAAACCGGGACAGACCTCCTACGAGCAGTACTTC. Protein: CASSKPGQTSYEQYF. V gene TRBV6-1 combines with J gene TRBJ2-7; the match to TRBD1 covers 7 bases. Trimming removed 6 bases from V and 0 bases from J; junction bases left unmatched: 8. This CDR3 spans 15 amino acids. Germline CDR1 MNHNS, CDR2 SASEGT.